This T cell receptor beta chain comes out of a study of radiation and T cells in renal cell carcinoma. For the study at large: Nephrectomy followed 15 Gy stereotactic body radiation by 4 weeks.

Measured with immunoSEQ multiplex PCR; TCRdb has only the in-frame clones, and not every one. The sample has about 150,000 clones, about 85% seen once. Study outcomes and limitations: In blood, top tumor clones expanded by 2 weeks, shrinking by 4.

A word on this clone: The antigen is unknown.

CDR3 size: 13 residues. The ends were cut back, 5 bases at V and 5 bases at J, with 12 bases in the middle. CDR1 is LNHDA and CDR2 is SQIVND in the germline V gene (reference sequence). Time point denoted: baseline pretreatment blood. The sample's treatment: 15 Gy SBRT to primary tumor, nephrectomy 4 weeks later. After SBRT, blood was collected at 2 and 4 weeks, plus baseline. This sequence originates from a woman aged 70-85 years with renal cell carcinoma. Here the sequenced sample was blood, taken from a patient whose treatment included radiotherapy and nephrectomy. V gene TRBV19 combines with J gene TRBJ2-5; D not certain. The CDR3 DNA reads TGTGCCAGTAGTTTTCGCACCGCCGAGACCCAGTACTTC. It codes for CASSFRTAETQYF.